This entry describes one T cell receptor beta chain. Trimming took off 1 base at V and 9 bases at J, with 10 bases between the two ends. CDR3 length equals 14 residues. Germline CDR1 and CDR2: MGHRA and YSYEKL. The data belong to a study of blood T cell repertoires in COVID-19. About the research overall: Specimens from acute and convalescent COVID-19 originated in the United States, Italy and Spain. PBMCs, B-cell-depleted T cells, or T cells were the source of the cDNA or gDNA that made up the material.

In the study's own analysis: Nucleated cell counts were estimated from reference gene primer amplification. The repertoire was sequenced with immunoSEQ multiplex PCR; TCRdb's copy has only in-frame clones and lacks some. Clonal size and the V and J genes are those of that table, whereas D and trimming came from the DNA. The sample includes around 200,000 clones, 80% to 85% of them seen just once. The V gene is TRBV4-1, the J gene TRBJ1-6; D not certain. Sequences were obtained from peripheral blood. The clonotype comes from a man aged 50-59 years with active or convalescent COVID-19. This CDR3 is CASSQVLPSSPLHF. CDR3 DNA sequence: TGCGCCAGCAGCCAAGTTCTACCGAGTTCACCCCTCCACTTT.